Given below is one TCR beta chain in context. Authors' processing steps: The assay estimated nucleated cells by amplifying reference gene primers. This table comes from immunoSEQ multiplex PCR, and its TCRdb copy is limited to in-frame clones, with some not included. V, J and clone size derive from that table, while D and trimming were established from the DNA sequence. The sample shows approximately 170,000 clones, 81% of them seen only once. This specimen belongs to a study of blood T cell repertoires in COVID-19. As for the study in general: The United States, Italy and Spain provided the acute and convalescent COVID-19 samples. PBMCs, B-cell-depleted T cells, or T cells provided the cDNA or gDNA that made up the material.

The J segment lost 5 bases and the V segment lost 8 bases, leaving 2 bases of the junction unmatched. CDR3 length: 11 amino acids. Per germline, CDR1 SQVTM and CDR2 ANQGSEA. V is TRBV29-1 and J is TRBJ2-3; TRBD2 aligns across 9 bases. Sequenced: peripheral blood. The TCR sequence derives from a human donor in a cohort sampled during active COVID-19. This CDR3 is CSFSGGDTQYF. The CDR3 coding sequence is TGCAGCTTTAGCGGGGGAGATACGCAGTATTTT.